The 25 T cell receptor beta chains listed next were all sequenced from one sample in a study of T cells after yellow fever vaccination. Via MiXCR, TCRdb re-called the 5' RACE reads, giving one row per CDR3 protein. The repertoire includes under 550,000 distinct CDR3 sequences, about a fifth of them detected once, and about a sixth sits in the top ten. Material: PBMCs, obtained roughly 23 days after the first yellow fever vaccination. These receptors were collected from a man aged 18 to 30 who received the YFV17D yellow fever vaccine.

The V gene is TRBV7-2, the J gene TRBJ2-7, with D perhaps given as TRBD1 or TRBD2 (6 bases each). Germline V gene lookup returns CDR1 SGHTA and CDR2 FQGNSA. Trimming removed 5 bases from V and 5 bases from J, with 16 bases in between. This CDR3 is 14 amino acids long. The CDR3 bases are TGTGCCAGCAGCCCTCGGGGGCAGAGCAACGAGCAGTACTTC. Its protein product is CASSPRGQSNEQYF.

This clonotype was seen more than once but under ten times. The chain is built from TRBV2 and TRBJ2-5, with 7 nucleotides matching TRBD2. Germline loops: CDR1 SNHLY, CDR2 FYNNEI. The V gene end was trimmed by 8 bases and the J gene end by 7 bases; junction bases not matched to a gene: 16. The CDR3 covers 15 residues. CDR3 region: CASRRGRSDGGTQYF. DNA of the CDR3: TGTGCCAGCCGGCGGGGGAGGTCCGACGGTGGGACCCAGTACTTC. The full variable domain, completed using reference TRBV2 and TRBJ2-5, is EPEVTQTPSHQVTQMGQEVILRCVPISNHLYFYWYRQILGQKVEFLVSFYNNEISEKSEIFDDQFSVERPDGSNFTLKIRSTKLEDSAMYFCASRRGRSDGGTQYFGPGTRLLVL.

This clonotype was detected a few times. This chain joins TRBV19 and TRBJ1-1, with D perhaps matching TRBD1 (6 bases). Per the germline V gene, CDR1 is LNHDA and CDR2 is SQIVND (reference sequence). The CDR3 has 15 residues. V dropped 0 bases and J dropped 5 bases, with 13 bases sitting between them. The CDR3 sequence: CASSIDLRGPTEAFF. The CDR3, as DNA: TGTGCCAGTAGTATAGATCTTCGGGGGCCTACTGAAGCTTTCTTT.

This clonotype was picked up many times. The chain recombines TRBV12-3 or TRBV12-4 with TRBJ1-4; the D is unclear. Trimming removed 3 bases from V and 8 bases from J, with 13 bases in between. The CDR3 is 14 amino acids. This chain's CDR3 is CASSLAGIPEKLFF. The CDR3 DNA is TGTGCCAGCAGTTTGGCTGGGATTCCGGAAAAACTGTTTTTT.

The V call is TRBV7-9, the J call TRBJ1-5; D unclear. This CDR3 has 14 residues. Per the germline V gene, CDR1 is SEHNR and CDR2 is FQNEAQ (reference sequence). Between the trimmed V and J ends, which lost 0 bases and 3 bases, there was a span of 6 bases. Here the CDR3 DNA reads TGTGCCAGCAGCTTAGCAGGCCTCAATCAGCCCCAGCATTTT. It is translated as CASSLAGLNQPQHF.

This clonotype came up many times. This sequence joins TRBV27 and TRBJ2-4; TRBD2 is a possible D gene (5 bases). V was trimmed by 6 bases and J by 1 base, leaving 10 bases between them. Germline loops: CDR1 MNHEY, CDR2 SMNVEV (reference sequence). The CDR3 has 14 residues. The CDR3 DNA is TGTGCCAGCAGGAGGGCTTCGGCCAAAAACATTCAGTACTTC. It specifies CASRRASAKNIQYF.

The CDR3 spells CASTFEPGDTQYF. CDR3 nucleotides: TGTGCCAGCACGTTTGAGCCTGGGGATACGCAGTATTTT. The chain has TRBV12-3 or TRBV12-4 and TRBJ2-3; D unclear. V lost 7 bases to trimming and J lost 6 bases, with 14 bases between them. This CDR3 is 13 amino acids long.

This sequence joins TRBV6-2 or TRBV6-3 and TRBJ2-2; D gene ambiguous. V was trimmed by 8 bases and J by 1 base, leaving 17 bases between them. Germline CDR1 is MNHEY and CDR2 is SVGEGT. The CDR3 extends over 16 amino acids. The DNA for the CDR3 is TGTGCCAGCCAGAGGCTCGGACCCTGGAACACCGGGGAGCTGTTTTTT. Protein product: CASQRLGPWNTGELFF.

This clonotype was counted at least ten times. The chain joins TRBV2 to TRBJ1-6, with 9 nucleotides matching TRBD1. This CDR3 spans 17 amino acids. Germline V gene lookup returns CDR1 SNHLY and CDR2 FYNNEI. V was clipped by 7 bases and J by 6 bases; unmatched bases: 13. CDR3 amino acids: CASTERPGQGLNSPLHF. CDR3 sequence (DNA): TGTGCCAGCACCGAGAGGCCGGGACAGGGACTTAATTCACCCCTCCACTTT.

V is TRBV5-8 and J is TRBJ2-1; D might be TRBD1 or TRBD2, each matching 5 bases. The V end was cut by 8 bases, the J end by 9 bases, with 21 bases between. Germline CDR1 is SGHTS and CDR2 is YDEGEE. The CDR3 runs to 14 residues. Here the CDR3 DNA reads TGTGCCAGGGGCAAAAGGGACCTCTTCAGTGAGCAGTTCTTC. This translates into CARGKRDLFSEQFF.

This clonotype was seen a few times. The chain recombines TRBV21-1 with TRBJ2-5; TRBD2, the D gene given by the table, was not confirmed from the DNA. TRBV21-1 is tagged as a pseudogene. The CDR3 is 20 residues long. CDR3 in DNA: TGTGCCAGCAGCACACCTGTCCTGGGACTAGCGGGGGAGTGCCAAGAGACCCAGTACTTC. Translated: CASSTPVLGLAGECQETQYF.

The CDR3 DNA is TGCGCCAGCAGCCAAGAACGGCTCTCCTACAATGAGCAGTTCTTC. Amino acids: CASSQERLSYNEQFF. J is TRBJ2-1 and V is TRBV4-3; D not certain. The CDR3 is 15 amino acids. The V end lost 0 bases, the J end lost 0 bases, and 6 bases lay between the germline ends. In germline, CDR1 is LGHNA, CDR2 YSLEER.

This sequence joins TRBV21-1 and TRBJ2-5; TRBD1, as called in the table, went unchecked against the DNA. TRBV21-1 is a pseudogene. The CDR3 is 16 amino acids. CDR3 amino acids: CASSKGRPNPPETQYF. The CDR3 nucleotides read TGTGCCAGCAGCAAAGGGAGGCCAAACCCCCCCGAGACCCAGTACTTC.

In this sample, this clonotype turned up a few times. The chain joins TRBV5-1 to TRBJ2-1; TRBD1 agrees at 7 bases. J was trimmed by 2 bases and V by 5 bases; bases with no gene match: 7. There are 15 residues in the CDR3. CDR1 and CDR2 from the germline V gene are SGHRS and YFSETQ. The CDR3 spells CASRLTGETYNEQFF. The CDR3, as DNA: TGCGCCAGCAGACTAACAGGGGAAACCTACAATGAGCAGTTCTTC.

In this sample, this clonotype turned up a few times. The chain carries TRBV5-1 and TRBJ2-1, with D unclear. Germline CDR1 and CDR2: SGHRS and YFSETQ. Trimming left V 5 bases short and J 2 bases short, with 11 bases between. CDR3 length: 14 amino acids. The chain's CDR3 is CASRTASAYNEQFF. The CDR3 nucleotides read TGCGCCAGCAGGACGGCCTCGGCCTACAATGAGCAGTTCTTC.

The V gene is TRBV27, the J gene TRBJ2-7; weak D call: TRBD1 (5 bases). Trimming removed 6 bases from V and 2 bases from J, with 14 bases in between. CDR1 and CDR2 (germline): MNHEY, SMNVEV (reference sequence). CDR3 size: 14 residues. The CDR3 protein is CASRPTLTAYEQYF. CDR3 nucleotides: TGTGCCAGCAGGCCGACACTGACAGCCTACGAGCAGTACTTC.

This clonotype was seen a few times. The V gene is TRBV7-2, the J gene TRBJ2-1; TRBD2 might be the D (5 bases). In germline, CDR1 is SGHTA, CDR2 FQGNSA. The V end was cut by 4 bases, the J end by 10 bases, with 20 bases between. CDR3 length: 15 residues. CDR3 region: CASSSVSWTSDEQFF. CDR3 DNA: TGTGCCAGCAGCTCCGTTAGTTGGACTTCAGACGAGCAGTTCTTC.

The J gene is TRBJ1-1, the V gene TRBV18; D gene unclear. CDR3 length: 13 amino acids. The germline V gene has CDR1 KGHSH and CDR2 LQKENI. Trimming took 3 bases from V and 4 from J, leaving 9 bases between them. CDR3 loop: CASSPRTATEAFF. CDR3 bases: TGTGCCAGCTCACCCAGGACGGCCACTGAAGCTTTCTTT.

This clonotype was observed a few times. This rearrangement joins TRBV5-1 to TRBJ2-2; no clear D. Trimming removed 0 bases at V and 6 bases at J, with 15 bases between. The V gene's germline CDR1 is SGHRS and CDR2 YFSETQ. CDR3 size: 16 residues. The CDR3 is CASSLVLVTFSGELFF. CDR3 DNA sequence: TGCGCCAGCAGCTTGGTGCTGGTAACGTTCTCCGGGGAGCTGTTTTTT.

The chain joins TRBV11-2 to TRBJ2-5; possibly TRBD2 for D (7 bases). CDR3 length: 16 amino acids. The germline gives CDR1 SGHAT, CDR2 FQNNGV. Between the trimmed V and J ends, which lost 3 bases and 5 bases, there was a span of 19 bases. CDR3 bases: TGTGCCAGCAGCTTTCCGGGACTAAAGGGGGGGGAGACCCAGTACTTC. Its protein is CASSFPGLKGGETQYF.

This clonotype turned up a few times. The chain has TRBV9 and TRBJ1-2; 7 nucleotides match TRBD1. CDR3 length equals 16 residues. The V and J ends lost 4 bases and 8 bases, in that order; junction bases with no gene match: 17. Germline lookup yields CDR1 SGDLS and CDR2 YYNGEE. The CDR3 DNA reads TGTGCCAGCAGCCTGGGCCTCGGGGCAGGGGGTAGAGGCTACACCTTC. Its protein is CASSLGLGAGGRGYTF.

The rearrangement joins TRBV5-1 to TRBJ2-5, with 8 bases aligning to TRBD1. V shed 4 bases and J 4 bases; nucleotides not matched to a gene: 9. The CDR3 is 15 amino acids. Germline V CDR1 and CDR2: SGHRS, YFSETQ. CDR3 in DNA: TGCGCCAGCAGCCCAGGGGGCGCCGGTGGAGAGACCCAGTACTTC. This sequence encodes CASSPGGAGGETQYF. Full variable domain (outside the CDR3, taken from reference TRBV5-1 and TRBJ2-5): KAGVTQTPRYLIKTRGQQVTLSCSPISGHRSVSWYQQTPGQGLQFLFEYFSETQRNKGNFPGRFSGRQFSNSRSEMNVSTLELGDSALYLCASSPGGAGGETQYFGPGTRLLVL.

This clonotype was recorded a few times. The genes are TRBV12-3 or TRBV12-4 and TRBJ2-7; D unresolved. The CDR3 consists of 12 residues. Between the trimmed V and J ends, which lost 6 bases and 4 bases, there was a span of 10 bases. The CDR3: CASSRDIYEQYV. As DNA, the CDR3 is TGTGCCAGCAGCCGAGACATTTACGAGCAGTACGTC.

There are a few counts of this clonotype. The chain combines TRBV20-1 with TRBJ2-5, with D maybe TRBD2 (6 bases). V lost 6 bases, J lost 5 bases, and 19 bases lay in between. Germline-derived CDR1 and CDR2 are DFQATT and SNEGSKA (reference sequence). The CDR3 runs 14 residues. CDR3 region: CSAAATSFWETQYF. The CDR3 DNA follows: TGCAGTGCCGCGGCCACTAGCTTCTGGGAGACCCAGTACTTC.

This clonotype was seen a few times. This CDR3 is CASSTKSGNGAYEQYF. The CDR3 nucleotides read TGCGCCAGCAGCACCAAGTCAGGGAATGGAGCCTACGAGCAGTACTTC. The chain couples TRBV5-1 to TRBJ2-7; TRBD1 might be the D (5 bases). The CDR3 is 16 residues long. Deletions cut 4 bases from V and 2 bases from J, with 19 bases between. Germline V gives CDR1 SGHRS, CDR2 YFSETQ.